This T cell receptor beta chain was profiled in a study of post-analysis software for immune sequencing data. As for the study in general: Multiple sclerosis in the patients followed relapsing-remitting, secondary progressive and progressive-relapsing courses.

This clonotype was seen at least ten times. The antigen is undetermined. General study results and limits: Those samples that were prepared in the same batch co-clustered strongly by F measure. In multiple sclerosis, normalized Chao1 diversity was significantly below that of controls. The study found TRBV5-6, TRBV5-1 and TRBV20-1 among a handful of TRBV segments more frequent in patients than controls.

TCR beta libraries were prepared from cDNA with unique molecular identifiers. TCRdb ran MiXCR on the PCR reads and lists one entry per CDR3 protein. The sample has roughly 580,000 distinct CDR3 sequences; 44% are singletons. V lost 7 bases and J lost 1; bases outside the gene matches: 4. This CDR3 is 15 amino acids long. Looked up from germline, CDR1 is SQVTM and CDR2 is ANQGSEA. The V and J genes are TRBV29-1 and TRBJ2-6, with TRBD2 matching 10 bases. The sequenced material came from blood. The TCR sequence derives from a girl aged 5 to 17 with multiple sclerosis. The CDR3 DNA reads TGCAGCGCTAGCGGGGGCCCTTCTGGGGCCAACGTCCTGACTTTC. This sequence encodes CSASGGPSGANVLTF.